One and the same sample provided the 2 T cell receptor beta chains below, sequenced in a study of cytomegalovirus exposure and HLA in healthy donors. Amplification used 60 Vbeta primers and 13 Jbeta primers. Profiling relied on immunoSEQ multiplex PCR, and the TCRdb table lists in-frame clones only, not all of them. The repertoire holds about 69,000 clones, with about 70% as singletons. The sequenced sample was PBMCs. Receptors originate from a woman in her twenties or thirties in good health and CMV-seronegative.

As DNA, the CDR3 is TGTGCCAGCAGCCTCCCGGGGGGAGGTGGAAACACCATATATTTT. Translated: CASSLPGGGGNTIYF. This chain joins TRBV6-5 and TRBJ1-3, with D possibly TRBD1 on 5 matching bases. The CDR3 is 15 amino acids. V was trimmed by 6 bases and J by 3 bases, leaving 15 bases between them. In germline, CDR1 is MNHEY, CDR2 SVGAGI.

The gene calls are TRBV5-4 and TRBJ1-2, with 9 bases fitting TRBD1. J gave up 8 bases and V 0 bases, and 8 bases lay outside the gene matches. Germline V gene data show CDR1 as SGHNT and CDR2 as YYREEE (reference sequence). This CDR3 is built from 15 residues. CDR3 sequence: CASSLGQGDWMGYTF. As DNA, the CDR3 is TGTGCCAGCAGCTTGGGACAGGGGGATTGGATGGGCTACACCTTC.